This TCR beta chain is drawn from a study of blood T cell repertoires in COVID-19. Study background: PBMCs, B-cell-depleted T cells, or T cells were the source of the cDNA or gDNA that made up the material.

The protocol was immunoSEQ multiplex PCR, while the TCRdb copy is restricted to in-frame clones and leaves out a portion. The data contain 250,000 to 300,000 clones, roughly 77% of them singletons. CDR1 is SGHRS and CDR2 is YFSETQ in the germline V gene. The length of the CDR3 is 17 residues. J lost 0 bases, V lost 1 base, and 6 bases had no gene match. This rearrangement joins TRBV5-1 to TRBJ1-3; TRBD1 matches at 8 bases. The TCR originated in a woman older than 75 with acute or convalescent COVID-19. Sequencing was carried out using peripheral blood. The CDR3 is CASSLSRQGTSGNTIYF. DNA of the CDR3: TGCGCCAGCAGCTTGAGTAGACAGGGGACCTCTGGAAACACCATATATTTT. Combining the CDR3 with reference TRBV5-1 and TRBJ1-3 gives the whole variable domain KAGVTQTPRYLIKTRGQQVTLSCSPISGHRSVSWYQQTPGQGLQFLFEYFSETQRNKGNFPGRFSGRQFSNSRSEMNVSTLELGDSALYLCASSLSRQGTSGNTIYFGEGSWLTVV.